These T cell receptor beta chains were read from a single sample in a study of OX40 agonist ivuxolimab in advanced cancers. Data came from immunoSEQ multiplex PCR; TCRdb stores just in-frame clones and leaves some out. The sample has more than 45,000 clones, about 81% seen once. The starting material was CD4+ or CD8+ T cells sorted from blood, obtained in a trial of the OX40 agonist ivuxolimab. These receptor sequences come from an adult with an advanced solid tumor such as melanoma, head and neck, liver or kidney cancer. The conserved cysteine and the conserved F or W are not part of the CDR3 here. Each record gives: clone size, CDR3 length, V gene, J gene, CDR3 protein. Expanded clones are given a class, and other clones once, few, many or no size at all.

.,12,TRBV19,TRBJ1-4,ASSPLDRGGKLF
.,12,TRBV11-1,TRBJ2-2,ASSSKESTGELF
.,9,TRBV20-1,TRBJ2-5,SARQGGSQY
.,9,TRBV5-6,TRBJ2-7,ASSFSDEQY
.,13,TRBV6-1,TRBJ1-2,ASSEAMTAFNGYT
.,14,TRBV14,TRBJ2-3,ASSQGTGYGTDTQY
.,12,TRBV10-2,TRBJ2-7,ASSEGQGGYEQY
once,13,TRBV10-3,TRBJ2-5,AISEEDRRQETQY
.,13,TRBV29-1,TRBJ1-1,SVEDRRTGPTEAF
.,15,TRBV7-8,TRBJ2-1,ASSLVATGNSYNEQF
.,12,TRBV2,TRBJ1-1,ASTTWGANTEAF
.,14,TRBV5-4,TRBJ2-1,ASSQIRGRGNNEQF
few,12,TRBV9,TRBJ2-7,ASSKGTGRYEQY
few,13,TRBV6-5,TRBJ2-1,ASKAGGRDYNEQF
.,11,TRBV19,TRBJ1-2,ASKLAGGGGYT
.,14,TRBV14,TRBJ2-7,ASSSRSRGATYEQY
.,14,TRBV7-2,TRBJ2-3,ASSPGLAGPGDTQY
few,13,TRBV11-2,TRBJ2-7,ASSLESESSYEQY
.,12,TRBV7-9,TRBJ2-6,ASISGGGANVLT
.,11,TRBV7-3,TRBJ2-3,ASSLRGADTQY
.,11,TRBV10-3,TRBJ2-5,ATTGGPGETQY
few,14,TRBV7-2,TRBJ2-3,ASSHRQGGHTDTQY
.,12,TRBV5-4,TRBJ2-1,ASSLRGGAREQF
.,12,TRBV29-1,TRBJ2-3,SVEALGSTDTQY
.,12,TRBV9,TRBJ1-3,AYGTGSSGNTIY
.,14,TRBV10-3,TRBJ2-1,AISESRDREHNEQF
.,13,TRBV6-1,TRBJ2-3,ASSEVRGVTDTQY
few,13,TRBV5-1,TRBJ2-1,ASSSLAGAGNEQF
.,13,TRBV11-1,TRBJ2-2,ASSPRGLGTGELF
.,13,TRBV5-6,TRBJ1-3,ASSFVTGSGNTIY
.,11,TRBV5-1,TRBJ2-1,ASGDRVSNEQF
.,12,TRBV6-6,TRBJ1-4,ASSSSGQANGLF
.,10,TRBV6-5,TRBJ1-2,ASSNRGDGYT
.,13,TRBV7-7,TRBJ2-5,ASSLVATPQETQY
.,12,TRBV7-8,TRBJ2-7,ASSPPGPTHEQY
.,15,TRBV9,TRBJ2-3,ASSPRASGGARDTQY
.,12,TRBV10-2,TRBJ2-1,ASSDGGIYNEQF
.,11,TRBV10-2,TRBJ2-7,ASSPGGNYEQY
.,13,TRBV7-3,TRBJ2-2,ASSGAGANTGELF
.,13,TRBV18,TRBJ1-6,ASSPTTGDNSPLH
.,13,TRBV5-1,TRBJ1-2,ASRLSVGDNYGYT
.,13,TRBV19,TRBJ2-2,ASSMTRTSGGELF
.,12,TRBV4-1,TRBJ1-1,ASSQVGWGTEAF
.,13,TRBV18,TRBJ1-2,ASSRSGEANYGYT
.,12,TRBV28,TRBJ1-1,ASSDPGGYAEAF
.,14,TRBV5-8,TRBJ2-1,ASSRPTGHSYNEQF
.,14,TRBV11-2,TRBJ2-1,ASSPLGGPRHYEQF
.,12,TRBV5-1,TRBJ1-1,ASSFASKNTEAF
.,14,TRBV18,TRBJ2-7,ASSRIGQGALHEQY
.,10,TRBV6-6,TRBJ2-7,ASSYSAGIVN
.,14,TRBV27,TRBJ1-6,ASSYSLGHFNSPLH
.,12,TRBV21-1,TRBJ2-5,ASRRQGAQETQY
.,11,TRBV7-6,TRBJ1-5,ASSPDRYQPQH
.,13,TRBV5-4,TRBJ2-1,AASSLRTSDGEQF
.,17,TRBV18,TRBJ1-1,ASSPRERGQVTANTEAF
once,15,TRBV5-4,TRBJ2-3,ASRGPDRDTSTDTQY
.,11,TRBV5-1,TRBJ2-3,ASSSYSTDTQY